The TCR beta chain under discussion was sequenced for a study of blood T cell repertoires in COVID-19. Study context: There were acute and convalescent COVID-19 samples, and they came from the United States, Italy and Spain. PBMCs, B-cell-depleted T cells, or T cells provided the cDNA or gDNA that made up the material.

In the authors' workflow: The assay estimated nucleated cells by amplifying reference gene primers. The data were produced by immunoSEQ multiplex PCR, yet TCRdb's version contains in-frame clones alone and is incomplete. V, J and clone size are taken as reported in that table, and D and trimming were inferred from the DNA itself. This sample has 57,000 or so clones; about 90% occur once, and the top ten carry over 20%. Germline V lookup: CDR1 SGHTA, CDR2 FQGNSA. This CDR3 has 17 amino acids. V trimming: 3 bases; J trimming: 2 bases; junction bases outside the gene matches: 9. This receptor was obtained from a woman between 45 and 65 years old with active or convalescent COVID-19. Specimen: peripheral blood. The rearrangement joins TRBV7-2 to TRBJ2-1; 8 nucleotides agree with TRBD2. This CDR3 is CASSFTTASGPYNEQFF. CDR3 in DNA: TGTGCCAGCAGCTTCACGACGGCTAGCGGGCCCTACAATGAGCAGTTCTTC. Supplemented by reference TRBV7-2 and TRBJ2-1, the full variable domain reads GAGVSQSPSNKVTEKGKDVELRCDPISGHTALYWYRQSLGQGLEFLIYFQGNSAPDKSGLPSDRFSAERTGGSVSTLTIQRTQQEDSAVYLCASSFTTASGPYNEQFFGPGTRLTVL.